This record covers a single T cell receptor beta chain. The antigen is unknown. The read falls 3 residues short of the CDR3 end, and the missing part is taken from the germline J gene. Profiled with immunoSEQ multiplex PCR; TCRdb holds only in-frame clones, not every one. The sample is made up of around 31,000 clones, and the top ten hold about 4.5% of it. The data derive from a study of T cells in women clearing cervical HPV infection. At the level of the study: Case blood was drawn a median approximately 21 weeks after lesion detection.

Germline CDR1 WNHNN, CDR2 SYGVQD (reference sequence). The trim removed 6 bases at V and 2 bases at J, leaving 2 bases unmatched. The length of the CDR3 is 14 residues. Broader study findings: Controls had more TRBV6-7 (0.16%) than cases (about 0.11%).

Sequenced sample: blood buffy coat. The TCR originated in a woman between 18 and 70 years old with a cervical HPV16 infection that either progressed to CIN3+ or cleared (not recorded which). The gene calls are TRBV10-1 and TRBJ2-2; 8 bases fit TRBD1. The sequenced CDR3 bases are TGCGCCAGCAGCAGGGGGCTAAACACCGGGGAG. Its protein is CASSRGLNTGE. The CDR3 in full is CASSRGLNTGELFF.